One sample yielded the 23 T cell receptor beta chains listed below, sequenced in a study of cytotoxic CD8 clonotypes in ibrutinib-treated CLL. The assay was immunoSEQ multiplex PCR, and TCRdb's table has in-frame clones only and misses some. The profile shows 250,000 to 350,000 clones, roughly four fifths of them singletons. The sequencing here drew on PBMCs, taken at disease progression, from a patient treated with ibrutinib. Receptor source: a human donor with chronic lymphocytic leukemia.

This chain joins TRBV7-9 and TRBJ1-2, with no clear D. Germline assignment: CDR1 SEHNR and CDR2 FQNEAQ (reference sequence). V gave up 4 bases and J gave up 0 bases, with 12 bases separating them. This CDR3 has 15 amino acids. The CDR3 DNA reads TGTGCCAGCAGCTGGAACCGAATGACTAACTATGGCTACACCTTC. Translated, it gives CASSWNRMTNYGYTF.

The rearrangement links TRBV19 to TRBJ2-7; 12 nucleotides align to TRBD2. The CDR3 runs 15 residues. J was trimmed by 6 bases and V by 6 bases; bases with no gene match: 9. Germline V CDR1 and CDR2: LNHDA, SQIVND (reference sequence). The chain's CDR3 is CASRLPTSGSREQYF. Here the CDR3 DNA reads TGTGCCAGTAGACTTCCGACTAGCGGGAGCCGCGAGCAGTACTTC.

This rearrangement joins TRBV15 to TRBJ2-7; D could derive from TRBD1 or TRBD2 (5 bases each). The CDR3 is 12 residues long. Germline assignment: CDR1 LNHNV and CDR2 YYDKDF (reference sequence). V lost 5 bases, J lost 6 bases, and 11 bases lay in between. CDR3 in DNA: TGTGCCACCAGCCCGGCAGGGACCGAGCAGTACTTC. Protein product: CATSPAGTEQYF. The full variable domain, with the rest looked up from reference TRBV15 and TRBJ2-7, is DAMVIQNPRYQVTQFGKPVTLSCSQTLNHNVMYWYQQKSSQAPKLLFHYYDKDFNNEADTPDNFQSRRPNTSFCFLDIRSPGLGDTAMYLCATSPAGTEQYFGPGTRLTVT.

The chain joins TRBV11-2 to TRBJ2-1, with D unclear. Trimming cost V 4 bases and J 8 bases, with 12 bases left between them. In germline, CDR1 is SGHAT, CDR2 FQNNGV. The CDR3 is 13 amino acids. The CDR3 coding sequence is TGTGCCAGCAGCTCGTTAGTCTTGTATGAGCAGTTCTTC. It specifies CASSSLVLYEQFF.

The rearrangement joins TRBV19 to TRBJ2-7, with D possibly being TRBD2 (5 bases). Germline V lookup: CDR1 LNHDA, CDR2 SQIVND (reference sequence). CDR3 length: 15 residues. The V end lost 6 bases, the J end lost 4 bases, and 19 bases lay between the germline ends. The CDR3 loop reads CASSAGPGRRYEQYF. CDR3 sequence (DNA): TGTGCCAGTAGCGCGGGTCCCGGTAGAAGGTACGAGCAGTACTTC.

CDR3 amino acids: CASNLDWRGKTQYF. As DNA, the CDR3 is TGTGCCAGCAATTTGGACTGGCGAGGGAAGACCCAGTACTTC. The chain combines TRBV6-6 with TRBJ2-5, with D perhaps TRBD2 (5 bases). Between the trimmed V and J ends, which lost 7 bases and 6 bases, there was a span of 18 bases. This CDR3 spans 14 amino acids. Germline values: CDR1 MNHNY, CDR2 SVGAGI (reference sequence).

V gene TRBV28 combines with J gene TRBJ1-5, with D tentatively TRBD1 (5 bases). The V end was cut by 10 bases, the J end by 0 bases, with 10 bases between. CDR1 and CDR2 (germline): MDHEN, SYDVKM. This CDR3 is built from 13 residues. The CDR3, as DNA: TGTGCCACTCACAGGACTAGCAATCAGCCCCAGCATTTT. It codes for CATHRTSNQPQHF.

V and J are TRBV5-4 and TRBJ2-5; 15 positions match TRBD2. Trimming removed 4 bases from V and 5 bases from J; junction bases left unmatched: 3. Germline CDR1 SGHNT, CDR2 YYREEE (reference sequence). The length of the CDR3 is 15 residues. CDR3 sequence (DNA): TGTGCCAGCAGCCCGGGGACTAGCGGGGGGGAGACCCAGTACTTC. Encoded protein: CASSPGTSGGETQYF.

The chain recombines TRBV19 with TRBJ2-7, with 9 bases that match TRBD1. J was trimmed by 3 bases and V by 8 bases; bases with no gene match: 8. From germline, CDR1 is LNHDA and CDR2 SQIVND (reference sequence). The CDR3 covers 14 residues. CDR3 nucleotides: TGTGCCAGTTCGAGGGGGGGACAGGGCTACGAGCAGTACTTC. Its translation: CASSRGGQGYEQYF.

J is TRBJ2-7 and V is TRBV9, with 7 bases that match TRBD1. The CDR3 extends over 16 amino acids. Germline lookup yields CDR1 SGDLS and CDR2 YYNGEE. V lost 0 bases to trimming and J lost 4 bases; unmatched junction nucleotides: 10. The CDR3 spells CASSVGPTGNGYEQYF. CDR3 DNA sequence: TGTGCCAGCAGCGTAGGACCGACAGGGAATGGTTACGAGCAGTACTTC.

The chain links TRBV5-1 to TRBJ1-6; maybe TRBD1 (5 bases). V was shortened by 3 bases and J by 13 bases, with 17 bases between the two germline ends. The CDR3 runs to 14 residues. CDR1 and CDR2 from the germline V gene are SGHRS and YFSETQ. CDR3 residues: CASSSEGTLRPLHF. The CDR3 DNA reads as TGCGCCAGCAGCTCCGAAGGGACCCTCCGGCCCCTCCACTTT.

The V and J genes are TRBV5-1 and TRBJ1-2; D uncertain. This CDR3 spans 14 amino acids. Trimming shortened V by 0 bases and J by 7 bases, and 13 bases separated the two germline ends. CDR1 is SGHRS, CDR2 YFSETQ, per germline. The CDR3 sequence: CASSLEAGGGGYTF. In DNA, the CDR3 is TGCGCCAGCAGCTTGGAGGCGGGAGGTGGTGGCTACACCTTC.

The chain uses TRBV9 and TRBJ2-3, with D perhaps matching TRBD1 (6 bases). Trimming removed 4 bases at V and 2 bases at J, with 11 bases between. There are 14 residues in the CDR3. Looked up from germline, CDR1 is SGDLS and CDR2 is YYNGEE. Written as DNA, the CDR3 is TGTGCCAGCAGCCCTCGACAGGACACAGATACGCAGTATTTT. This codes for CASSPRQDTDTQYF. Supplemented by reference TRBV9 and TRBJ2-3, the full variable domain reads DSGVTQTPKHLITATGQRVTLRCSPRSGDLSVYWYQQSLDQGLQFLIQYYNGEERAKGNILERFSAQQFPDLHSELNLSSLELGDSALYFCASSPRQDTDTQYFGPGTRLTVL.

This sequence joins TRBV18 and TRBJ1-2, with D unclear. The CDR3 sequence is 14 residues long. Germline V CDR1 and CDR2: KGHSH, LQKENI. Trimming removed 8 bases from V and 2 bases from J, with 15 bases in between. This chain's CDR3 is CASQTSTDNYGYTF. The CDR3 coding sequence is TGTGCCAGCCAAACCAGCACAGACAACTATGGCTACACCTTC.

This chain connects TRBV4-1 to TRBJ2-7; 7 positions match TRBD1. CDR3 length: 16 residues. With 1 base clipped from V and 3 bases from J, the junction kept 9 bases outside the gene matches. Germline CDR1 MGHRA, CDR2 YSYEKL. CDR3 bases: TGCGCCAGCAGCCAAGTATCTGGGCCAGGGGGCTACGAGCAGTACTTC. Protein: CASSQVSGPGGYEQYF.

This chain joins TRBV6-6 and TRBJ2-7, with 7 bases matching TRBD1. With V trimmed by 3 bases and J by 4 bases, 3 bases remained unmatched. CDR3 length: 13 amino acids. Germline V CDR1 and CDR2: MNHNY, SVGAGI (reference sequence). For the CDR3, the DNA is TGTGCCAGCAGTTATGGGACAGAATACGAGCAGTACTTC. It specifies CASSYGTEYEQYF.

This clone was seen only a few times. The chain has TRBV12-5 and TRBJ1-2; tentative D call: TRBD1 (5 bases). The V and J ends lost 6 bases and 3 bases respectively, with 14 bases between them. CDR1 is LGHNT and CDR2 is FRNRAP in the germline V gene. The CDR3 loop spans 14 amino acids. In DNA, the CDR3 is TGTGCTAGTGGCCTCGGGAGGGGCCACTATGGCTACACCTTC. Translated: CASGLGRGHYGYTF.

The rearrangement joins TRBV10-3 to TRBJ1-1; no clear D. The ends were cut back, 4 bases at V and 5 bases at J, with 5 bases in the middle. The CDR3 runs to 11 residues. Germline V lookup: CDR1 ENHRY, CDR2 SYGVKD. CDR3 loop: CAISGRTEAFF. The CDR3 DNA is TGTGCCATCAGTGGTCGTACTGAAGCTTTCTTT.

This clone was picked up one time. The CDR3 DNA sequence: TGTGCCAGCAGCCGCTCGTCGATTAGGGGGCTAGTTGAGGGCTACACCTTC. It encodes CASSRSSIRGLVEGYTF. The J gene is TRBJ1-2, the V gene TRBV11-2; 7 positions match TRBD1. Germline V gene data show CDR1 as SGHAT and CDR2 as FQNNGV. The junction had 20 bases not matched to a gene; V was cut back by 5 bases and J by 8 bases. The CDR3 length is 17 residues.

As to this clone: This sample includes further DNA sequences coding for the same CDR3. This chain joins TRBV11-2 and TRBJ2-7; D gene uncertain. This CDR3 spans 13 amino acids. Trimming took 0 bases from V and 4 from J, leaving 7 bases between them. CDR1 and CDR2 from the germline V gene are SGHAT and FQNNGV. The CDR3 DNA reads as TGTGCCAGCAGCTTAGACAGTAGGTACGAGCAGTACTTC. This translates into CASSLDSRYEQYF.

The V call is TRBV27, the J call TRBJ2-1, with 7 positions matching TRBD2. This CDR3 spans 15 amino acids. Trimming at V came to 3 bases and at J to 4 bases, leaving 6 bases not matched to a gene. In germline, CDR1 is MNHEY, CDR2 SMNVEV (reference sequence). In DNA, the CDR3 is TGTGCCAGCAGTTTTGGGCTAGCGGCATACAATGAGCAGTTCTTC. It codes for CASSFGLAAYNEQFF.

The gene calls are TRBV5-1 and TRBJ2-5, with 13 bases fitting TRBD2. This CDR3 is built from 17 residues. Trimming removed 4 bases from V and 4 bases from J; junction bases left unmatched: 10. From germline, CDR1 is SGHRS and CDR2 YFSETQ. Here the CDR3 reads CASSPLKRLAGGETQYF. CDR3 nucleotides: TGCGCCAGCAGCCCCCTAAAAAGACTAGCGGGAGGAGAGACCCAGTACTTC. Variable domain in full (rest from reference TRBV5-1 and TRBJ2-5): KAGVTQTPRYLIKTRGQQVTLSCSPISGHRSVSWYQQTPGQGLQFLFEYFSETQRNKGNFPGRFSGRQFSNSRSEMNVSTLELGDSALYLCASSPLKRLAGGETQYFGPGTRLLVL.

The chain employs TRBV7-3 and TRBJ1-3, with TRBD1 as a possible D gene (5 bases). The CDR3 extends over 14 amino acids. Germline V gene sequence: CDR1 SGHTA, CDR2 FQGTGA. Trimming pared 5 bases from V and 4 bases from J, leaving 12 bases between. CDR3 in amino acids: CASSIPGRGNTIYF. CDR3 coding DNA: TGTGCCAGCAGCATACCGGGACGGGGAAACACCATATATTTT.